One sample yielded the 9 T cell receptor beta chains listed below, sequenced in a study of identical twins' blood T cells. TCRdb analysed the 5' RACE reads with MiXCR anew, one entry per CDR3 protein. The data contain 400,000 or so distinct CDR3 sequences, 28% of them singletons. Material for sequencing was PBMCs. The receptors shown here come from a woman aged 18 to 55 in good health.

This clonotype appeared a few times. The rearrangement links TRBV28 to TRBJ1-1, with TRBD1 matching 10 bases. The CDR3 is made up of 15 amino acids. V lost 7 bases and J lost 4; bases outside the gene matches: 9. The V gene's germline CDR1 is MDHEN and CDR2 SYDVKM. CDR3 DNA sequence: TGTGCCAGCACCACTCCGGGACAGGGGTCCACTGAAGCTTTCTTT. The encoded protein is CASTTPGQGSTEAFF. Filled out from reference TRBV28 and TRBJ1-1, the complete variable domain reads DVKVTQSSRYLVKRTGEKVFLECVQDMDHENMFWYRQDPGLGLRLIYFSYDVKMKEKGDIPEGYSVSREKKERFSLILESASTNQTSMYLCASTTPGQGSTEAFFGQGTRLTVV.

The chain uses TRBV7-8 and TRBJ2-1; no clear D. The CDR3 loop spans 15 amino acids. The germline V gene has CDR1 SGHVS and CDR2 FQNEAQ. V lost 11 bases and J 0 bases, leaving 17 bases between the germline ends. The CDR3 DNA is TGTGCCGCAAGCTTAGGGCAGAGCTCCTACAATGAGCAGTTCTTC. Translating it yields CAASLGQSSYNEQFF. Drawing the rest from reference TRBV7-8 and TRBJ2-1, the complete variable domain is GAGVSQSPRYKVAKRGQDVALRCDPISGHVSLFWYQQALGQGPEFLTYFQNEAQLDKSGLPSDRFFAERPEGSVSTLKIQRTQQEDSAVYLCAASLGQSSYNEQFFGPGTRLTVL.

There are a few counts of this clonotype. The V call is TRBV2, the J call TRBJ1-4; unclear D gene. Germline-derived CDR1 and CDR2 are SNHLY and FYNNEI. The V gene lost 5 bases and the J gene lost 6 bases, with 4 bases spanning the gap. This CDR3 is built from 11 residues. CDR3 sequence reads: CASSSDEKLFF. The DNA for the CDR3 is TGTGCCAGCAGTTCTGATGAAAAACTGTTTTTT. The variable domain in full, with the rest retrieved from reference TRBV2 and TRBJ1-4, is EPEVTQTPSHQVTQMGQEVILRCVPISNHLYFYWYRQILGQKVEFLVSFYNNEISEKSEIFDDQFSVERPDGSNFTLKIRSTKLEDSAMYFCASSSDEKLFFGSGTQLSVL.

The chain employs TRBV2 and TRBJ2-3; no definite D call. Germline V gene lookup returns CDR1 SNHLY and CDR2 FYNNEI. CDR3 length: 12 residues. V was cut by 7 bases and J by 2 bases, with 7 bases left in between. CDR3 DNA: TGTGCCAGCACCCTAGACACAGATACGCAGTATTTT. It yields the protein CASTLDTDTQYF.

The rearrangement uses TRBV20-1 and TRBJ2-1; D gene ambiguous. Germline assignment: CDR1 DFQATT and CDR2 SNEGSKA (reference sequence). V was clipped by 6 bases and J by 10 bases, with 10 bases between them. The CDR3 has 10 residues. The CDR3 spells CSAHLREQFF. Here the CDR3 DNA reads TGCAGTGCCCATCTCCGGGAGCAGTTCTTC.

A note on this clonotype: A much larger clone lies a single base off, so this may be a read error. The chain recombines TRBV20-1 with TRBJ1-1; D unresolved. The germline V and J ends were trimmed by 4 bases and 1 base, with 4 bases remaining between them. CDR3 length: 11 residues. Germline CDR1 and CDR2: DFQATT and SNEGSKA (reference sequence). In DNA, the CDR3 is TGCAGTGCTAACAAGAACACTGAAGCTTTCTTT. It codes for CSANKNTEAFF.

The V and J genes are TRBV21-1 and TRBJ2-7. TRBV21-1 is termed a pseudogene. This CDR3 contains 17 residues. CDR3 region: CASSNPSWNCTSYEQYF. The CDR3 region has the DNA TGTGCCAGCAGCAATCCATCGTGGAACTGCACGTCCTACGAGCAGTACTTC.

This clonotype was seen ten or more times. This chain uses TRBV11-2 with TRBJ2-3; D gene unclear. CDR1 SGHAT and CDR2 FQNNGV come from the germline V gene. V shed 3 bases and J shed 5 bases, with 3 bases lying between them. CDR3 length: 11 amino acids. The DNA of the CDR3 is TGTGCCAGCAGCTTGATAGATACGCAGTATTTT. The encoded protein is CASSLIDTQYF.

The chain uses TRBV7-9 and TRBJ2-3; 9 bases agree with TRBD2. The CDR3 is made up of 15 amino acids. In germline, CDR1 is SEHNR, CDR2 FQNEAQ (reference sequence). The V gene end was trimmed by 3 bases and the J gene end by 0 bases; junction bases not matched to a gene: 1. CDR3 coding DNA: TGTGCCAGCAGCTTTAGCGGGAGTAGCACAGATACGCAGTATTTT. It codes for CASSFSGSSTDTQYF. Together with reference TRBV7-9 and TRBJ2-3, the CDR3 gives the full variable domain: DTGVSQNPRHKITKRGQNVTFRCDPISEHNRLYWYRQTLGQGPEFLTYFQNEAQLEKSRLLSDRFSAERPKGSFSTLEIQRTEQGDSAMYLCASSFSGSSTDTQYFGPGTRLTVL.